This TCR beta chain appears in the sequencing data of a study of shared clonotypes between healthy human individuals. General observations from the study: Sequencing depth was predicted to influence how clonotypes are shared among donors.

Sequencing used immunoSEQ multiplex PCR; TCRdb keeps in-frame clones, though not all of them. Of about 2.4 million clones listed, around 94% were seen once; the top ten hold roughly 0.15%. CDR1 and CDR2 (germline): MNHNS, SASEGT. The CDR3 has 15 amino acids. V was cut by 6 bases and J by 1 base, with 15 bases left in between. In regard to this clone: Its matching antigen is unknown.

Material for sequencing was naive CD4+ T cells sorted from blood. The subset here: CD45RA+ positively selected. The sequence derives from a man aged 18 to 29 in good health. The J gene is TRBJ2-5, the V gene TRBV6-1; D is undetermined. The CDR3 protein is CASSSNVAAQETQYF. In DNA, the CDR3 is TGTGCCAGCAGCTCGAACGTGGCAGCCCAAGAGACCCAGTACTTC.